This T cell receptor beta chain originates from a study of T cell responses to AZD1222 COVID-19 vaccine. Measured with immunoSEQ multiplex PCR; TCRdb has only the in-frame clones, and not every one. This table has roughly 67,000 clones, 60% to 85% appearing once. J lost 4 bases, V lost 1 base, and 3 bases had no gene match. The germline V gene encodes CDR1 LNHDA and CDR2 SQIVND (reference sequence). The CDR3 contains 17 residues. Note on this clone: Antigen specificity is unknown.

Study results and caveats: A reported finding is that nearly half of spike-specific TCRs target unmutated variant regions.

Specimen: peripheral blood, collected on day 0 of AZD1222 vaccination. This chain connects TRBV19 to TRBJ2-2, with TRBD2 identical over 13 bases. The sequence derives from an adult in good health. The CDR3 DNA reads as TGTGCCAGTAGTATAGGGACTAGCGGGGGCCTCACCGGGGAGCTGTTTTTT. Its protein product is CASSIGTSGGLTGELFF.